This T cell receptor (beta chain) derives from a study of lung T cells in sarcoidosis with Löfgren's syndrome. The study's findings and limits: Multiple Löfgren's syndrome patients reportedly shared TRAV12-1 and TRBV2 CDR3 motifs. TRAV12-1 and TRBV2 were reportedly most expanded in Löfgren's patients.

The CDR3 covers 15 residues. Germline V gene lookup returns CDR1 SNHLY and CDR2 FYNNEI. TCRdb reanalysed the reads using MiXCR and keeps one entry per CDR3 protein. The sample has roughly 63,000 distinct CDR3 sequences, about 20% seen once. With regard to this clonotype: Its antigen is not identified. This may arise from a read error, as a much more abundant clone is one base away.

The specimen sequenced was CD4+ T cells from PBMCs. The sequence came from a human donor with sarcoidosis (Löfgren's syndrome or another form), or a control subject (not recorded which). The chain has TRBV2 and TRBJ2-1, with D possibly matching TRBD2 (6 bases). Here the CDR3 DNA reads TGTACCAGCAGTGTAGAGCGGGTCGCCTACAATGAGCAGTTCTTC. Residues: CTSSVERVAYNEQFF. The full variable domain, in which reference TRBV2 and TRBJ2-1 provide the parts outside the CDR3, is EPEVTQTPSHQVTQMGQEVILRCVPISNHLYFYWYRQILGQKVEFLVSFYNNEISEKSEIFDDQFSVERPDGSNFTLKIRSTKLEDSAMYFCTSSVERVAYNEQFFGPGTRLTVL.